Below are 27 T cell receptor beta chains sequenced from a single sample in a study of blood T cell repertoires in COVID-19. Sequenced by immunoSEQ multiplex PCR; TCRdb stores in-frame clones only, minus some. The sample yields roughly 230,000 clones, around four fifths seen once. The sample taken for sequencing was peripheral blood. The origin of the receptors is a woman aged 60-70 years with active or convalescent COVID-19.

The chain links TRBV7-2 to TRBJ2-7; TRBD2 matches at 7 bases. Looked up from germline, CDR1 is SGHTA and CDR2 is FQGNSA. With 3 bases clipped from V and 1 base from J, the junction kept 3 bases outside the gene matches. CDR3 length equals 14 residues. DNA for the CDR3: TGTGCCAGCAGCTTCGAGCGGGATTCCTACGAGCAGTACTTC. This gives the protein CASSFERDSYEQYF.

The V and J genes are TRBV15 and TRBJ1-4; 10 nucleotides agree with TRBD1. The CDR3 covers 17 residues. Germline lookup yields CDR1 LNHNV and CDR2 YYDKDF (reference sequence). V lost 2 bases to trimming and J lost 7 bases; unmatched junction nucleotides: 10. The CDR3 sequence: CATSRTPGTGVPEKLFF. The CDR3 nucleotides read TGTGCCACCAGCAGAACGCCCGGGACAGGGGTCCCTGAAAAACTGTTTTTT.

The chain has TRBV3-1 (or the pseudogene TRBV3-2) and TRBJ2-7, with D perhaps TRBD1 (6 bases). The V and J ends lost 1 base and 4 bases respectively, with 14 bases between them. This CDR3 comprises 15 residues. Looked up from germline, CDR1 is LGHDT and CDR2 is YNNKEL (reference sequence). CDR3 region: CASSQGPGAQYEQYV. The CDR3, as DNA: TGTGCCAGCAGCCAAGGTCCAGGGGCGCAATACGAGCAGTACGTC.

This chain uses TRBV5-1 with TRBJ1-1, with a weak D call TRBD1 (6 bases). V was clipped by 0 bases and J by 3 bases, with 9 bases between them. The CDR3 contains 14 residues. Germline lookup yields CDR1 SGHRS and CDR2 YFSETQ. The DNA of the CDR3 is TGCGCCAGCAGCTTGGAAGGGGGGGACACTGAAGCTTTCTTT. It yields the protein CASSLEGGDTEAFF.

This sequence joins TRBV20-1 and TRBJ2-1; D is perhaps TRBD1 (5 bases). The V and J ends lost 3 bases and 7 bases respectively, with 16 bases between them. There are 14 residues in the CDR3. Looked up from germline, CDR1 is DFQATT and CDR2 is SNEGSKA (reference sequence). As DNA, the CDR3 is TGCAGTGCTAGTTCGGGTAGGGGTTTGAATGAGCAGTTCTTC. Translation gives CSASSGRGLNEQFF.

For the CDR3, the DNA is TGTGCCAGCGACGGACAGGGAGTTGAGACCCAGTACTTC. Residues: CASDGQGVETQYF. This sequence joins TRBV2 and TRBJ2-5; the match to TRBD1 covers 8 bases. Germline-derived CDR1 and CDR2 are SNHLY and FYNNEI. This CDR3 contains 13 residues. After removal of 8 bases from V and 5 bases from J, the junction contained 7 bases not matched to a gene.

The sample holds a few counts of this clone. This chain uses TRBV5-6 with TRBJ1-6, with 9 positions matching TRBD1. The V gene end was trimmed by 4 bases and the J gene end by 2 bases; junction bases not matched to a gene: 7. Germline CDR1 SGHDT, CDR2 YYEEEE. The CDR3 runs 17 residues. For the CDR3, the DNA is TGTGCCAGCAGCGGAGGACAGGGGAGGACCTATAATTCACCCCTCCACTTT. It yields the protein CASSGGQGRTYNSPLHF.

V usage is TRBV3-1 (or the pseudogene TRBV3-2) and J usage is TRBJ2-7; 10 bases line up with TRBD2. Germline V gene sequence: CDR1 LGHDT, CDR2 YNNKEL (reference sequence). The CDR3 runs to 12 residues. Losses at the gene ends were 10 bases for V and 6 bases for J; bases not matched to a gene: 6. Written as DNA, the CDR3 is TGTGCCAACGAGGGACTAGCGACCGAGCAGTACGTC. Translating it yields CANEGLATEQYV.

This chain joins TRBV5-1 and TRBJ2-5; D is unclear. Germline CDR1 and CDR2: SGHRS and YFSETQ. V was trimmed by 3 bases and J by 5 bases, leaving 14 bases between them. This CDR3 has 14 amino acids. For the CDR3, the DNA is TGCGCCAGCAGCTCAGACTTTCGGCGGGAGACCCAGTACTTC. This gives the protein CASSSDFRRETQYF.

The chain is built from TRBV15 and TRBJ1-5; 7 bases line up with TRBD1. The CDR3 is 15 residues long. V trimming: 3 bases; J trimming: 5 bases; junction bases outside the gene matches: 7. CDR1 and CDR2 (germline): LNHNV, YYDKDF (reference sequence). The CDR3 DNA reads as TGTGCCACCAGCAGGGAGGGGGCGCAAGATCAGCCCCAGCATTTT. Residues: CATSREGAQDQPQHF. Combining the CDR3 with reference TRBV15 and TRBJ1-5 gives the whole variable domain DAMVIQNPRYQVTQFGKPVTLSCSQTLNHNVMYWYQQKSSQAPKLLFHYYDKDFNNEADTPDNFQSRRPNTSFCFLDIRSPGLGDTAMYLCATSREGAQDQPQHFGDGTRLSIL.

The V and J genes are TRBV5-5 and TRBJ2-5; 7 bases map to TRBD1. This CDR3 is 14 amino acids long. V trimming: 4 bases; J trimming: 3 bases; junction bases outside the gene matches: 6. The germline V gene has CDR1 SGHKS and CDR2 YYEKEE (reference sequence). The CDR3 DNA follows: TGTGCCAGCAGCCCACGGACAGGAAAAGAGACCCAGTACTTC. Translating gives CASSPRTGKETQYF.

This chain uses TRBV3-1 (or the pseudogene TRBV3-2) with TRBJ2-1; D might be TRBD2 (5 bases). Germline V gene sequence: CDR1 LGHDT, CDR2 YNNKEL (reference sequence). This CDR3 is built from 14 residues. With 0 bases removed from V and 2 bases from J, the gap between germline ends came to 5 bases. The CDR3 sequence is CASSQEEAYNEQFF. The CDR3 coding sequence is TGTGCCAGCAGCCAAGAGGAGGCCTACAATGAGCAGTTCTTC.

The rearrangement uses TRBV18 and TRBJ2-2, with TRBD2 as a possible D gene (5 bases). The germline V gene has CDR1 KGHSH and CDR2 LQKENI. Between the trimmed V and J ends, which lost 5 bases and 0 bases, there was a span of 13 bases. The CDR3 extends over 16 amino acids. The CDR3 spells CASSAIDGTNTGELFF. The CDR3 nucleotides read TGTGCCAGCTCAGCCATCGACGGGACGAACACCGGGGAGCTGTTTTTT.

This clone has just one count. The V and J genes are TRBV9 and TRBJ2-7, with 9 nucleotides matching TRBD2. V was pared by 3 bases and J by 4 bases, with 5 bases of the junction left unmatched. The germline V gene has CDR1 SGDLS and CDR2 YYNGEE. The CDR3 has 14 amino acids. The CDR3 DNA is TGTGCCAGCAGCGAGGGACTAGCTGATTACGAGCAGTACTTC. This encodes CASSEGLADYEQYF.

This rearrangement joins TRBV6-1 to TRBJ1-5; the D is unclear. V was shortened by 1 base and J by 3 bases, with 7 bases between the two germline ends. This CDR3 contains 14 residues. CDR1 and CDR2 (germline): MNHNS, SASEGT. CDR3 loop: CASSEGLINQPQHF. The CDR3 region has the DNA TGTGCCAGCAGTGAAGGACTTATCAATCAGCCCCAGCATTTT.

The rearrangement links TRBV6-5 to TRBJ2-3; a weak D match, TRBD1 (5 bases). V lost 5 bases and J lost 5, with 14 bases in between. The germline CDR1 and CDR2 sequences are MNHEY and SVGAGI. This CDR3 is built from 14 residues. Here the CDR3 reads CASSKETTEDTQYF. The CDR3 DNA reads TGTGCCAGCAGTAAGGAGACGACAGAAGATACGCAGTATTTT.

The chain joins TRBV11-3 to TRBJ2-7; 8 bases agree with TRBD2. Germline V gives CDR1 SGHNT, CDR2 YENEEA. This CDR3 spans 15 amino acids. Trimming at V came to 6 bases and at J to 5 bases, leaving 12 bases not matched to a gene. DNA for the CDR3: TGTGCCAGCAGAGGCCAAGCGGGAGAGGAGAACGAGCAGTACTTC. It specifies CASRGQAGEENEQYF.

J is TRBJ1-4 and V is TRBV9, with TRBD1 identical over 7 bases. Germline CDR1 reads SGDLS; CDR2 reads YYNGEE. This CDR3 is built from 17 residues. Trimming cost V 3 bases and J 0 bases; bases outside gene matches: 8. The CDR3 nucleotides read TGTGCCAGCAGCGCTTACAGGGGTTCCGCAACTAATGAAAAACTGTTTTTT. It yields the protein CASSAYRGSATNEKLFF.

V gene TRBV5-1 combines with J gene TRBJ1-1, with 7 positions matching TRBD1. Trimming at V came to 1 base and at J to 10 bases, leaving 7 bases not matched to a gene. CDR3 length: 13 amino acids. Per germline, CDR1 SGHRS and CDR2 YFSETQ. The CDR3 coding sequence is TGCGCCAGCAGCTTGACAGGGGAGGAGAGAGCTTTCTTT. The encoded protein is CASSLTGEERAFF.

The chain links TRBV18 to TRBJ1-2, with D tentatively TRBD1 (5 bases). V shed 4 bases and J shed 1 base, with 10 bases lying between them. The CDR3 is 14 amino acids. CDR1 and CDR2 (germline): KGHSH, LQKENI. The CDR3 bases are TGTGCCAGCTCACTATCGACAGATAACTATGGCTACACCTTC. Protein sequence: CASSLSTDNYGYTF.

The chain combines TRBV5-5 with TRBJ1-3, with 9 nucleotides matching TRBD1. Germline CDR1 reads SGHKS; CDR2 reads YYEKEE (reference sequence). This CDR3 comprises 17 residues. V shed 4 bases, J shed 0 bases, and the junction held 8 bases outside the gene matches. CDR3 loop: CASSPNPGQGSGNTIYF. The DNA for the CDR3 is TGTGCCAGCAGCCCGAACCCGGGACAGGGCTCTGGAAACACCATATATTTT.

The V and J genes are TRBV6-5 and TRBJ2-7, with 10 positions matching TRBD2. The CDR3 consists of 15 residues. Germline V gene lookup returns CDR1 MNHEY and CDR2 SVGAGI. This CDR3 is CAVASGGGYSYEQYV. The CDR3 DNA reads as TGTGCGGTCGCTAGCGGGGGCGGTTACTCCTACGAGCAGTACGTC.

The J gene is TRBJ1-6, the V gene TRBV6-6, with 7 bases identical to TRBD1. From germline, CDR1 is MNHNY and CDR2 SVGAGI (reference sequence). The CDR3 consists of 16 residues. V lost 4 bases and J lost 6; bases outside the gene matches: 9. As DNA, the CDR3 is TGTGCCAGCAGTTTTGCATGGGGACAGTCTAATTCACCCCTCCACTTT. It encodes CASSFAWGQSNSPLHF.

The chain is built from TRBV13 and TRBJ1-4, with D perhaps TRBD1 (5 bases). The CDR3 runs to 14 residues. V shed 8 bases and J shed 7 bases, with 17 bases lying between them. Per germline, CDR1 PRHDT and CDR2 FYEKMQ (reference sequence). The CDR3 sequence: CASREAGGGEKLFF. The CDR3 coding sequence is TGTGCCAGCCGAGAAGCGGGGGGTGGTGAAAAACTGTTTTTT.

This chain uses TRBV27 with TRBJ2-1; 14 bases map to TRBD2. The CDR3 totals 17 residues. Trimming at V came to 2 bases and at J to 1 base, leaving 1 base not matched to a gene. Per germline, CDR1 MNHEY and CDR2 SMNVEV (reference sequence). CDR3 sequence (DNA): TGTGCCAGCAGTTTAGGGACTAGCGGGGGTTCCTACAATGAGCAGTTCTTC. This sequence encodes CASSLGTSGGSYNEQFF.

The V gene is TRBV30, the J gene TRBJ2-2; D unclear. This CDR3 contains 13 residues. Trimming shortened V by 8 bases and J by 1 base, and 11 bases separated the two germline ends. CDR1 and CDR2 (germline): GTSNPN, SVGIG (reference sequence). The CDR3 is CARNRENTGELFF. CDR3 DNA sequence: TGTGCCCGTAATCGCGAGAACACCGGGGAGCTGTTTTTT.

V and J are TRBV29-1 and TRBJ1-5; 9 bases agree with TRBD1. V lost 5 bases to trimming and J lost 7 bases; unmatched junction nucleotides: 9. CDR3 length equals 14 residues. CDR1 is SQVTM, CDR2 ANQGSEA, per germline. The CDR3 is CSVQTGGRGQPQHF. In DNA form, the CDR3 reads TGCAGCGTTCAGACAGGGGGTAGAGGGCAGCCCCAGCATTTT.